A single sample gave rise to the 19 T cell receptor beta chains below, sequenced in a study of cytomegalovirus exposure and HLA in healthy donors. The primer mix had 60 Vbeta and 13 Jbeta primers. The repertoire was sequenced with immunoSEQ multiplex PCR; TCRdb's copy has only in-frame clones and lacks some. The sample holds tens of thousands of clones, about four fifths seen once. Sequencing was performed on PBMCs. These receptors originate from a man younger than 35 in good health and CMV-seropositive.

V and J are TRBV4-2 and TRBJ1-2; D not certain. This CDR3 contains 16 residues. The ends were cut back, 2 bases at V and 5 bases at J, with 18 bases in the middle. In germline, CDR1 is LGHNA, CDR2 YNFKEQ. CDR3 residues: CASSQMRDSEAYGYTF. The CDR3 bases are TGTGCCAGCAGCCAAATGCGGGATTCGGAGGCATATGGCTACACCTTC.

V and J are TRBV9 and TRBJ1-1; 7 bases are shared with TRBD1. Germline values: CDR1 SGDLS, CDR2 YYNGEE. V shed 0 bases, J shed 5 bases, and the junction held 4 bases outside the gene matches. The CDR3 is made up of 14 amino acids. CDR3 nucleotides: TGTGCCAGCAGCGTAGTAAAGGGGGCTACTGAAGCTTTCTTT. Translation gives CASSVVKGATEAFF.

The chain employs TRBV5-1 and TRBJ1-5, with 7 bases fitting TRBD1. Germline-derived CDR1 and CDR2 are SGHRS and YFSETQ. The CDR3 is 14 amino acids. Trimming cost V 0 bases and J 5 bases; bases outside gene matches: 2. For the CDR3, the DNA is TGCGCCAGCAGCTTGGAAGGGGGCCATCAGCCCCAGCATTTT. Residues: CASSLEGGHQPQHF.

The rearrangement links TRBV29-1 to TRBJ2-7; the match to TRBD2 covers 7 bases. CDR1 is SQVTM and CDR2 is ANQGSEA in the germline V gene. V lost 4 bases, J lost 3 bases, and 6 bases stayed unmatched. The CDR3 consists of 13 residues. The DNA for the CDR3 is TGCAGCGTTGTCAATGGACTAGACTACGAGCAGTACTTC. It specifies CSVVNGLDYEQYF.

The V call is TRBV9, the J call TRBJ2-5; TRBD1 is a possible D gene (5 bases). The CDR3 is 13 residues long. The ends were cut back, 3 bases at V and 7 bases at J, with 13 bases in the middle. Germline values: CDR1 SGDLS, CDR2 YYNGEE. In nucleotides, the CDR3 is TGTGCCAGCAGCGGGACAAACCCCCTGACCCAGTACTTC. Translating gives CASSGTNPLTQYF.

The J gene is TRBJ1-4, the V gene TRBV21-1; TRBD1 reflects the table's D call only, with no check against the DNA. TRBV21-1 is a known pseudogene. The CDR3 spans 13 residues. This CDR3 reads CASSPWDSEKLFF. The CDR3 nucleotides read TGTGCCAGCAGCCCTTGGGACAGCGAAAAACTGTTTTTT.

This clone was detected a few times. This chain links TRBV5-6 with TRBJ2-3; D is perhaps TRBD2 (6 bases). Per the germline V gene, CDR1 is SGHDT and CDR2 is YYEEEE. The CDR3 is made up of 12 amino acids. Trimming cost V 4 bases and J 7 bases, with 10 bases left between them. The CDR3, as DNA: TGTGCCAGCAGCACCGGGGGAAATACGCAGTATTTT. Protein product: CASSTGGNTQYF.

This clone was seen only a few times. The chain is built from TRBV5-6 and TRBJ2-7; 7 bases fit TRBD2. V trimming: 0 bases; J trimming: 4 bases; junction bases outside the gene matches: 7. There are 15 residues in the CDR3. Germline loops: CDR1 SGHDT, CDR2 YYEEEE. CDR3 protein: CASSLGSGGLYEQYF. The CDR3 nucleotides are TGTGCCAGCAGCTTGGGGTCGGGAGGACTATACGAGCAGTACTTC.

V is TRBV10-1 and J is TRBJ1-5; D unclear. CDR1 is WNHNN and CDR2 is SYGVQD in the germline V gene (reference sequence). The CDR3 extends over 15 amino acids. Between the trimmed V and J ends, which lost 6 bases and 3 bases, there was a span of 15 bases. The CDR3 region has the DNA TGCGCCAGCAGGGAGGGCCGCCCTTTCAATCAGCCCCAGCATTTT. It is translated as CASREGRPFNQPQHF.

This chain joins TRBV6-5 and TRBJ2-3; 8 bases are shared with TRBD2. V lost 5 bases, J lost 0 bases, and 4 bases stayed unmatched. CDR1 MNHEY and CDR2 SVGAGI come from the germline V gene. The CDR3 spans 15 residues. CDR3 bases: TGTGCCAGCAGTCTACTAGCGGTTAGCACAGATACGCAGTATTTT. Translated: CASSLLAVSTDTQYF.

The J gene is TRBJ1-2, the V gene TRBV4-1; a possible D gene is TRBD1 (5 bases). CDR1 MGHRA and CDR2 YSYEKL come from the germline V gene. The CDR3 extends over 16 amino acids. Between the trimmed V and J ends, which lost 4 bases and 0 bases, there was a span of 15 bases. CDR3 protein: CASSLISRGTNYGYTF. The CDR3 nucleotides read TGCGCCAGCAGCCTCATCTCCCGGGGGACTAACTATGGCTACACCTTC.

This clone was picked up a small number of times. The V call is TRBV7-6, the J call TRBJ2-5; 7 bases align to TRBD1. The CDR3 has 12 amino acids. CDR1 and CDR2 (germline): SGHVS, FNYEAQ. V was clipped by 9 bases and J by 4 bases; unmatched bases: 5. The CDR3 nucleotides read TGTGCCAGTACAGGGGTTCTAGAGACCCAGTACTTC. This encodes CASTGVLETQYF.

This chain uses TRBV28 with TRBJ2-1; TRBD1 matches at 10 bases. The CDR3 contains 15 residues. Germline V gene data show CDR1 as MDHEN and CDR2 as SYDVKM. The J segment lost 3 bases and the V segment lost 4 bases, leaving 3 bases of the junction unmatched. CDR3 loop: CASSSGTGVYNEQFF. The CDR3, as DNA: TGTGCCAGCAGTTCCGGGACAGGGGTCTACAATGAGCAGTTCTTC.

The V and J genes are TRBV28 and TRBJ1-1; D is unclear. The ends were cut back, 10 bases at V and 2 bases at J, with 14 bases in the middle. This CDR3 spans 13 amino acids. Germline V gene lookup returns CDR1 MDHEN and CDR2 SYDVKM. The CDR3 region is CAIGLGINTEAFF. The DNA of the CDR3 is TGTGCCATCGGCCTAGGAATCAACACTGAAGCTTTCTTT.

The rearrangement uses TRBV4-1 and TRBJ2-7; TRBD1 aligns across 9 bases. This CDR3 has 16 residues. Losses at the gene ends were 3 bases for V and 3 bases for J; bases not matched to a gene: 9. Germline values: CDR1 MGHRA, CDR2 YSYEKL. Here the CDR3 DNA reads TGCGCCAGCAGCCAGCCTCCGGGACAGGGCCGCTACGAGCAGTACTTC. It specifies CASSQPPGQGRYEQYF.

The V and J genes are TRBV7-8 and TRBJ2-4; perhaps TRBD2 as D (6 bases). V lost 4 bases, J lost 0 bases, and 13 bases lay in between. Per germline, CDR1 SGHVS and CDR2 FQNEAQ. The CDR3 sequence is 16 residues long. CDR3: CASSSERAGAKNIQYF. The CDR3 DNA follows: TGTGCCAGCAGCTCAGAGCGAGCGGGAGCCAAAAACATTCAGTACTTC.

The chain recombines TRBV6-1 with TRBJ2-1; TRBD2 might be the D (5 bases). V was pared by 0 bases and J by 12 bases, with 9 bases between. The CDR3 covers 12 residues. CDR1 is MNHNS, CDR2 SASEGT, per germline. Here the CDR3 DNA reads TGTGCCAGCAGTGAAGCAGGACTTAGGCAGTTCTTC. It translates to CASSEAGLRQFF.

This clone was counted a few times. The J gene is TRBJ2-1, the V gene TRBV14, with D possibly TRBD2 on 6 matching bases. The CDR3 has 16 amino acids. The ends were cut back, 2 bases at V and 5 bases at J, with 16 bases in the middle. Germline V gene lookup returns CDR1 SGHDN and CDR2 FVKESK. The CDR3 DNA reads TGTGCCAGCAGCCAAAAATCTAGCGAATGGGACAATGAGCAGTTCTTC. This translates into CASSQKSSEWDNEQFF.

The chain combines TRBV7-2 with TRBJ2-3; D is ambiguous. Trimming pared 1 base from V and 0 bases from J, leaving 8 bases between. CDR1 is SGHTA and CDR2 is FQGNSA in the germline V gene. This CDR3 spans 15 amino acids. The CDR3 protein is CASSLVAGSTDTQYF. The CDR3 DNA follows: TGTGCCAGCAGCTTAGTTGCAGGTAGCACAGATACGCAGTATTTT.